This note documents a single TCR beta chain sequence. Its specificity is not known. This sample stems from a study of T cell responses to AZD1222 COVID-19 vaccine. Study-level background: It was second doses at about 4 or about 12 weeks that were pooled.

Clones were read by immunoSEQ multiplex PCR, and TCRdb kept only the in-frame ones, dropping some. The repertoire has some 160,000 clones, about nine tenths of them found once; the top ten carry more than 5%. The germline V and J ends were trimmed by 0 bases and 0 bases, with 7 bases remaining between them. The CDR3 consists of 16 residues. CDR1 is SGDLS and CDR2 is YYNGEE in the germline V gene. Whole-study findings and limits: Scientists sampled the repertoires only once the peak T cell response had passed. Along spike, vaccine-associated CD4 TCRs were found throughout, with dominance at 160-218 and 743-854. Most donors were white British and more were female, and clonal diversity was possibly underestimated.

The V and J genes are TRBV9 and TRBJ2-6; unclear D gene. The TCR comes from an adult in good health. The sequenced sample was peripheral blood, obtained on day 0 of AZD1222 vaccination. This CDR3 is CASSVDLRSGANVLTF. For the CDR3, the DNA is TGTGCCAGCAGCGTAGATCTGCGCTCTGGGGCCAACGTCCTGACTTTC.